Described below is a single T cell receptor beta chain sequence and its context. Its antigen is not identified. This sample is drawn from a study of T cell repertoires in cytomegalovirus infection. Study context: Recently described HLA-C-restricted plus well-studied HLA-B-restricted CMV epitopes were used. In public TCR beta signatures, there were indications of both CMV infection and matching HLA type.

Germline CDR1 LNHNV, CDR2 YYDKDF (reference sequence). The V and J ends lost 0 bases and 1 base respectively, with 9 bases between them. The CDR3 extends over 15 amino acids. TCRdb called the reads again in MiXCR, with one record for every CDR3 protein. The sample carries about 280,000 distinct CDR3 sequences, under 25% recorded once. The J gene is TRBJ1-1, the V gene TRBV15; D unresolved. The specimen was cultured PBMCs, collected from culture after CMV antigen stimulation. The source is a human donor in good health (CMV status not recorded). Some clones in this sample may be carry-over from other donors' samples. DNA of the CDR3: TGTGCCACCAGCAGAGATCCCCCAGCGAACACTGAAGCTTTCTTT. The encoded protein is CATSRDPPANTEAFF.